The TCR beta chain described here comes from a study of Tregs in tolerant kidney transplant recipients. In germline, CDR1 is LNHDA, CDR2 SQIVND (reference sequence). V was trimmed by 7 bases and J by 3 bases, leaving 18 bases between them. The CDR3 consists of 15 residues. As regards this clone: The antigen is unknown.

Recipients received nonmyeloablative bone marrow transplants from related graft donors, with transient mixed chimerism. Unstimulated Tregs (CD4+CD25+CD127-) and CD4+CD25- non-Tregs were sorted from PBMCs. Sequencing used immunoSEQ multiplex PCR; TCRdb keeps in-frame clones, though not all of them. The sample has over 70,000 clones, 90% to 95% seen once. Findings of the study overall: The most relevant donor-specific Treg TCRbeta repertoire apparently came from expansion with activated donor B cells. Tolerant patients' donor-specific Tregs expanded beyond overall Tregs, suggesting antigen-driven growth. Biological reproducibility was not directly addressed, but technical replication error appeared minimal.

This receptor was obtained from a human patient who received a combined kidney and bone marrow transplant. Some T cells may be graft donor cells. This sequence joins TRBV19 and TRBJ1-2; possible D gene TRBD1, 6 bases. This sample comprised CD4+ T cells from blood (PBMCs), obtained 24 months after the transplant. Here the CDR3 reads CASIGPRGSDYGYTF. The CDR3, as DNA: TGTGCCAGTATCGGCCCCAGGGGCTCCGACTATGGCTACACCTTC. Full variable domain (rest looked up from reference TRBV19 and TRBJ1-2): DGGITQSPKYLFRKEGQNVTLSCEQNLNHDAMYWYRQDPGQGLRLIYYSQIVNDFQKGDIAEGYSVSREKKESFPLTVTSAQKNPTAFYLCASIGPRGSDYGYTFGSGTRLTVV.